Sequencing of this T cell receptor beta chain was carried out in a study of blood T cells in healthy people across ages. At the level of the study: Through template switching, about one barcoded beta molecule was captured per two T cells, as measured in model experiments.

Drawn from each donor were ten milliliters of peripheral blood. The germline gives CDR1 GTSNPN, CDR2 SVGIG (reference sequence). V shed 1 base, J shed 4 bases, and the junction held 3 bases outside the gene matches. The CDR3 is 13 amino acids. A second PCR, run for about 6 to 11 cycles, used a sample-barcoded 5' primer plus a J-beta primer mix. TCRdb processed the 5' RACE reads anew with MiXCR; each CDR3 protein has one entry. The profile covers 550,000 to 600,000 distinct CDR3 sequences, with around half appearing a single time and approximately 25% taken by the ten largest. This chain links TRBV30 with TRBJ1-2, with 7 bases matching TRBD1. The TCR originated in a man older than 75 in good health. Sequencing input: blood. The CDR3 is CAWSGGQLYGYTF. CDR3 in DNA: TGTGCCTGGAGTGGGGGACAGCTCTATGGCTACACCTTC.